Listed below are T cell receptor beta chains from one sample, sequenced in a study of blood T cell repertoires in COVID-19. Profiled with immunoSEQ multiplex PCR; TCRdb holds only in-frame clones, not every one. Of some 150,000 clones listed, 80% to 85% are singletons. What was sequenced was peripheral blood. Receptor source: a woman aged 55-75 years with acute or convalescent COVID-19. Both conserved end residues are part of each CDR3. The order of the fields is J gene, D gene, V gene, clone size, CDR3 DNA, CDR3 protein. The D gene is left open where the match is weak. The size of a clone is reported for some rows only, either as once, few or many, or as a class for expanded clones.

j_gene: TRBJ2-7; d_gene: TRBD1; v_gene: TRBV18; abundance: .; CDR3nt: TGTGCCAGCTCTTATGGGACAGAAGTCTACGAGCAGTACTTC; CDR3aa: CASSYGTEVYEQYF
j_gene: TRBJ1-2; d_gene: .; v_gene: TRBV21-1; abundance: few; CDR3nt: TGTGCCAGCAGCAAAGCAGGCCCCGGGGACAGGGGCGACTATGGCTACACCTTC; CDR3aa: CASSKAGPGDRGDYGYTF
j_gene: TRBJ1-4; d_gene: TRBD1; v_gene: TRBV7-9; abundance: .; CDR3nt: TGTGCCAGCCCTCAAGATCCCGGGACAGGGATCGAAAAACTGTTTTTT; CDR3aa: CASPQDPGTGIEKLFF
j_gene: TRBJ2-4; d_gene: .; v_gene: TRBV5-6; abundance: .; CDR3nt: TGTGCCAGCAGCTTGTCTATCCCAAATTTAGCCAAAAACATTCAGTACTTC; CDR3aa: CASSLSIPNLAKNIQYF
j_gene: TRBJ2-3; d_gene: TRBD2; v_gene: TRBV19; abundance: .; CDR3nt: TGTGCCAGTAGTATAGGTCTAGCGGGAGTAGGAGATACGCAGTATTTT; CDR3aa: CASSIGLAGVGDTQYF
j_gene: TRBJ2-1; d_gene: .; v_gene: TRBV5-1; abundance: .; CDR3nt: TGCGCCAGCAGCTTGGAAGGGAGCTCCTACAATGAGCAGTTCTTC; CDR3aa: CASSLEGSSYNEQFF
j_gene: TRBJ1-1; d_gene: TRBD1; v_gene: TRBV18; abundance: .; CDR3nt: TGTGCCAGCTCACCGGGACAGATCAACACTGAAGCTTTCTTT; CDR3aa: CASSPGQINTEAFF
j_gene: TRBJ2-7; d_gene: TRBD2; v_gene: TRBV5-8; abundance: once; CDR3nt: TGTGCCAGCAGCTTGATGCGGGAGGCCCGGGACGAGCAGTACTTC; CDR3aa: CASSLMREARDEQYF
j_gene: TRBJ2-7; d_gene: TRBD1; v_gene: TRBV9; abundance: .; CDR3nt: TGTGCCAGCAGCGTAGATTTGGGGGGGACAGGGAGAACCGAGCAGTACTTC; CDR3aa: CASSVDLGGTGRTEQYF
j_gene: TRBJ2-3; d_gene: TRBD2; v_gene: TRBV7-3; abundance: once; CDR3nt: TGTGCCAGCAGTCAACGACTAGCGGGCAGTACAGATACGCAGTATTTT; CDR3aa: CASSQRLAGSTDTQYF
j_gene: TRBJ2-7; d_gene: TRBD1; v_gene: TRBV3-1/TRBV3-2; abundance: .; CDR3nt: TGTGCCAGCAGCCAGGGACGACAGGGGGTGTCCTACGAGCAGTACTTC; CDR3aa: CASSQGRQGVSYEQYF
j_gene: TRBJ1-5; d_gene: TRBD1; v_gene: TRBV6-2/TRBV6-3; abundance: .; CDR3nt: TGTGCCAGCAGCGCCCGACAGGGTTATGCTCAGCCCCAGCATTTT; CDR3aa: CASSARQGYAQPQHF
j_gene: TRBJ2-3; d_gene: .; v_gene: TRBV10-3; abundance: .; CDR3nt: TGTGCCATCAGTGGCCCCTCAGCGAGCACAGATACGCAGTATTTT; CDR3aa: CAISGPSASTDTQYF
j_gene: TRBJ1-6; d_gene: .; v_gene: TRBV6-4; abundance: .; CDR3nt: TGTGCCAGCAGTGCAAGACCACAGGGTTCACCCCTCCACTTT; CDR3aa: CASSARPQGSPLHF
j_gene: TRBJ2-5; d_gene: TRBD1; v_gene: TRBV28; abundance: .; CDR3nt: TGTGCCAGCAGTCCAAGAGGGACAGGGCAAGAGACCCAGTACTTC; CDR3aa: CASSPRGTGQETQYF
j_gene: TRBJ2-7; d_gene: TRBD1; v_gene: TRBV28; abundance: .; CDR3nt: TGTGCCAGCACCCATCCTGACAGGGCCTACGAGCAGTACTTC; CDR3aa: CASTHPDRAYEQYF
j_gene: TRBJ2-7; d_gene: .; v_gene: TRBV18; abundance: .; CDR3nt: TGTGCCAGCTCACGGCCCAAGGGGGGGGAGCAGTACTTC; CDR3aa: CASSRPKGGEQYF
j_gene: TRBJ2-2; d_gene: TRBD2; v_gene: TRBV5-5; abundance: .; CDR3nt: TGTGCCAGCAGCGTCACGTCTAGCGGGGGTGCGGGAGGCGGGGAGCTGTTTTTT; CDR3aa: CASSVTSSGGAGGGELFF
j_gene: TRBJ2-7; d_gene: .; v_gene: TRBV7-2; abundance: .; CDR3nt: TGTGCCAGCAGCTCCGCCTACGAGCAGTACTTC; CDR3aa: CASSSAYEQYF